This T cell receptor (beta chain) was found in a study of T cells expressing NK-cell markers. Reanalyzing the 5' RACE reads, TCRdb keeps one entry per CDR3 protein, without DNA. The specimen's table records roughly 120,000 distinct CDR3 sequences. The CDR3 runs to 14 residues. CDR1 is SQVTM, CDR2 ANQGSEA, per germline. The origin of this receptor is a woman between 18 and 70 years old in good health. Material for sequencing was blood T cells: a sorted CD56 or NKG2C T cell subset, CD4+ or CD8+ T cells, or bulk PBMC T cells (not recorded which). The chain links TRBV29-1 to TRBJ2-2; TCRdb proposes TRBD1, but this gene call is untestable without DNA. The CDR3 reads CSVVGTGHTGELFF.